Below, 32 T cell receptor beta chains from the same sample are listed, as sequenced in a study of T cells after somatic rescue of genetic block. The repertoire was sequenced with immunoSEQ multiplex PCR; TCRdb's copy has only in-frame clones and lacks some. The table lists 110,000 or so clones, 90% to 95% of them singletons. Source material: peripheral blood mononuclear cells (PBMCs). These receptors were collected from a woman between 18 and 30 years old.

As DNA, the CDR3 is TGTGCCATCAGTGCCCAGGGCCAAAACTATGGCTACACCTTC. Translation: CAISAQGQNYGYTF. This chain links TRBV10-3 with TRBJ1-2; possible D gene TRBD1, 5 bases. This CDR3 is built from 14 residues. The V and J ends lost 4 bases and 2 bases respectively, with 11 bases between them. CDR1 and CDR2 from the germline V gene are ENHRY and SYGVKD.

This clone was observed once. V is TRBV5-1 and J is TRBJ2-3; TRBD2 might be the D (6 bases). V was cut by 4 bases and J by 4 bases, with 25 bases left in between. The CDR3 loop spans 18 amino acids. Germline loops: CDR1 SGHRS, CDR2 YFSETQ. DNA of the CDR3: TGCGCCAGCAGCCTGCTACCTCAAACGGGAGCTATCCCAGATACGCAGTATTTT. This sequence encodes CASSLLPQTGAIPDTQYF.

The gene calls are TRBV7-9 and TRBJ2-2, with 9 positions matching TRBD1. Trimming removed 6 bases from V and 0 bases from J; junction bases left unmatched: 8. The germline CDR1 and CDR2 sequences are SEHNR and FQNEAQ (reference sequence). The CDR3 totals 17 residues. The CDR3 is CASRPRDRDPNTGELFF. In DNA, the CDR3 is TGTGCCAGCAGACCCCGGGACAGGGACCCGAACACCGGGGAGCTGTTTTTT.

This chain connects TRBV29-1 to TRBJ2-7, with a possible D match to TRBD2 (6 bases). Looked up from germline, CDR1 is SQVTM and CDR2 is ANQGSEA. The length of the CDR3 is 16 residues. The ends were cut back, 6 bases at V and 0 bases at J, with 21 bases in the middle. As DNA, the CDR3 is TGCAGCGTCTTGGGGGACCCCGGGGGACCCTCCTACGAGCAGTACTTC. Residues: CSVLGDPGGPSYEQYF.

The rearrangement joins TRBV5-1 to TRBJ2-1, with TRBD2 matching over 8 bases. Trimming removed 3 bases from V and 1 base from J; junction bases left unmatched: 6. The CDR3 is 16 residues long. Germline V gives CDR1 SGHRS, CDR2 YFSETQ. The CDR3 DNA reads TGCGCCAGCAGCTCGATTAGCGGGACTTCCTACAATGAGCAGTTCTTC. Translating it yields CASSSISGTSYNEQFF. The whole variable domain, remainder taken from reference TRBV5-1 and TRBJ2-1, is KAGVTQTPRYLIKTRGQQVTLSCSPISGHRSVSWYQQTPGQGLQFLFEYFSETQRNKGNFPGRFSGRQFSNSRSEMNVSTLELGDSALYLCASSSISGTSYNEQFFGPGTRLTVL.

J is TRBJ1-2 and V is TRBV28, with a tentative D call TRBD1 (5 bases). The CDR3 loop spans 13 amino acids. Trimming took off 3 bases at V and 4 bases at J, with 9 bases between the two ends. Germline loops: CDR1 MDHEN, CDR2 SYDVKM. The CDR3, as DNA: TGTGCCAGCAGTTTTCAGGGAGGCTATGGCTACACCTTC. Its translation is CASSFQGGYGYTF.

There are a few counts of this clone. The rearrangement links TRBV7-2 to TRBJ1-1; D is ambiguous. Germline loops: CDR1 SGHTA, CDR2 FQGNSA. The CDR3 contains 13 residues. Trimming shortened V by 3 bases and J by 2 bases, and 7 bases separated the two germline ends. The CDR3 DNA is TGTGCCAGCAGCTTCCAGGACAACACTGAAGCTTTCTTT. Amino acids: CASSFQDNTEAFF. Based on the CDR3 plus reference TRBV7-2 and TRBJ1-1, the full variable domain is GAGVSQSPSNKVTEKGKDVELRCDPISGHTALYWYRQSLGQGLEFLIYFQGNSAPDKSGLPSDRFSAERTGGSVSTLTIQRTQQEDSAVYLCASSFQDNTEAFFGQGTRLTVV.

J is TRBJ2-7 and V is TRBV30; 8 bases match TRBD2. The ends lost 7 bases at V and 6 bases at J; junction bases unmatched: 11. The CDR3 covers 13 residues. Looked up from germline, CDR1 is GTSNPN and CDR2 is SVGIG (reference sequence). The CDR3 DNA follows: TGTGCCTTCTCGCCAGGCGGGGGGAGCGAGCAGTACTTC. This gives the protein CAFSPGGGSEQYF. Full variable domain (rest looked up from reference TRBV30 and TRBJ2-7): SQTIHQWPATLVQPVGSPLSLECTVEGTSNPNLYWYRQAAGRGLQLLFYSVGIGQISSEVPQNLSASRPQDRQFILSSKKLLLSDSGFYLCAFSPGGGSEQYFGPGTRLTVT.

This chain joins TRBV6-1 and TRBJ2-1; TRBD2 agrees at 14 bases. CDR3 length equals 20 residues. CDR1 and CDR2 (germline): MNHNS, SASEGT. V dropped 2 bases and J dropped 3; count of bases not matched to a gene: 12. CDR3 bases: TGTGCCAGCAGTGAATTTGGACTAGCGGGGGGTACAACCAACTACAATGAGCAGTTCTTC. Residues: CASSEFGLAGGTTNYNEQFF.

V usage is TRBV6-5 and J usage is TRBJ1-1; D possibly corresponds to TRBD1 (5 bases). This CDR3 has 15 residues. CDR1 and CDR2 from the germline V gene are MNHEY and SVGAGI. Trimming removed 2 bases from V and 0 bases from J, with 10 bases in between. Here the CDR3 reads CASSYGGLMNTEAFF. The CDR3 coding sequence is TGTGCCAGCAGTTACGGGGGACTCATGAACACTGAAGCTTTCTTT.

V is TRBV12-5 and J is TRBJ2-3; maybe TRBD1 (6 bases). The CDR3 covers 12 residues. V lost 5 bases and J 6 bases, leaving 9 bases between the germline ends. Looked up from germline, CDR1 is LGHNT and CDR2 is FRNRAP. DNA of the CDR3: TGTGCTAGTGGTATCGGACAGGATACGCAGTATTTT. This encodes CASGIGQDTQYF.

The chain recombines TRBV6-1 with TRBJ1-2; D not certain. CDR1 is MNHNS, CDR2 SASEGT, per germline. CDR3 length: 15 amino acids. The V end lost 2 bases, the J end lost 8 bases, and 18 bases lay between the germline ends. For the CDR3, the DNA is TGTGCCAGCAGTGAACAGAAAGGCAGGTCATTAGGCTACACCTTC. Protein product: CASSEQKGRSLGYTF.

The rearrangement joins TRBV10-3 to TRBJ2-1, with D tentatively TRBD1 (6 bases). The germline V gene has CDR1 ENHRY and CDR2 SYGVKD. The CDR3 covers 16 residues. The V end was cut by 5 bases, the J end by 6 bases, with 20 bases between. The CDR3 sequence is CAISPATWTVRNEQFF. Here the CDR3 DNA reads TGTGCCATCAGTCCAGCTACCTGGACAGTTCGCAATGAGCAGTTCTTC.

This clone was detected a few times. CDR3 DNA: TGTGCCAGCAACACGACAGGTAGGACACCCCTCCACTTT. Translating it yields CASNTTGRTPLHF. The chain couples TRBV21-1 to TRBJ1-6; TRBD1, the D gene given by the table, was not confirmed from the DNA. TRBV21-1 is a pseudogene segment. This CDR3 comprises 13 residues.

The genes are TRBV30 and TRBJ2-7, with D perhaps given as TRBD1 or TRBD2 (7 bases each). This CDR3 spans 14 amino acids. V was shortened by 2 bases and J by 3 bases, with 14 bases between the two germline ends. Germline CDR1 reads GTSNPN; CDR2 reads SVGIG (reference sequence). Here the CDR3 DNA reads TGTGCCTGGAGTCAGGGGGGGCTAGGCTACGAGCAGTACTTC. Its protein is CAWSQGGLGYEQYF.

The chain has TRBV30 and TRBJ2-5, with TRBD2 matching 8 bases. Trimming at V came to 3 bases and at J to 2 bases, leaving 11 bases not matched to a gene. Germline V CDR1 and CDR2: GTSNPN, SVGIG (reference sequence). The CDR3 runs to 16 residues. Here the CDR3 DNA reads TGTGCCTGGAGCAGGCTAGCGGGTGTTGGGCAAGAGACCCAGTACTTC. It translates to CAWSRLAGVGQETQYF.

As to this clone: Other DNA sequences in the sample encode the same CDR3. This sequence joins TRBV9 and TRBJ1-2; 7 nucleotides line up with TRBD1. The CDR3 runs 13 residues. The V gene end was trimmed by 0 bases and the J gene end by 7 bases; junction bases not matched to a gene: 3. CDR1 and CDR2 (germline): SGDLS, YYNGEE. CDR3 bases: TGTGCCAGCAGCGTAGACCAGGGGGGTGGCTACACCTTC. It yields the protein CASSVDQGGGYTF.

This chain links TRBV19 with TRBJ1-1; weak D call: TRBD1 (6 bases). This CDR3 has 14 residues. In germline, CDR1 is LNHDA, CDR2 SQIVND (reference sequence). Trimming left V 6 bases short and J 4 bases short, with 15 bases between. CDR3 protein: CASRDTGLGTEAFF. The CDR3 DNA sequence: TGTGCCAGTAGAGATACAGGGTTGGGCACTGAAGCTTTCTTT.

This chain connects TRBV6-5 to TRBJ2-5; 11 positions agree with TRBD2. Germline CDR1 and CDR2: MNHEY and SVGAGI. The CDR3 totals 15 residues. With V trimmed by 4 bases and J by 2 bases, 3 bases remained unmatched. CDR3 protein: CASSSLAGGQETQYF. The CDR3 DNA is TGTGCCAGCAGTTCCCTAGCGGGGGGACAAGAGACCCAGTACTTC.

V usage is TRBV6-5 and J usage is TRBJ1-3, with TRBD1 matching 9 bases. Germline V lookup: CDR1 MNHEY, CDR2 SVGAGI. The ends lost 5 bases at V and 4 bases at J; junction bases unmatched: 6. The CDR3 consists of 15 residues. CDR3 coding DNA: TGTGCCAGCAGTCTCGACAGGGGGAACGGAAACACCATATATTTT. Its protein product is CASSLDRGNGNTIYF.

V gene TRBV7-2 combines with J gene TRBJ1-1, with 8 bases fitting TRBD1. Per germline, CDR1 SGHTA and CDR2 FQGNSA. J lost 5 bases, V lost 3 bases, and 5 bases had no gene match. The CDR3 consists of 14 residues. CDR3 bases: TGTGCCAGCAGCTTTCGGACAGGGAGGACTGAAGCTTTCTTT. Translated, it gives CASSFRTGRTEAFF.

The V call is TRBV19, the J call TRBJ2-1; D is unclear. Germline values: CDR1 LNHDA, CDR2 SQIVND (reference sequence). The CDR3 covers 12 residues. V was cut by 1 base and J by 12 bases, with 10 bases left in between. The CDR3 region is CASSIGSLRQFF. As DNA, the CDR3 is TGTGCCAGTAGTATAGGCAGCCTTCGGCAGTTCTTC.

The chain carries TRBV27 and TRBJ1-2; TRBD1 might be the D (6 bases). Trimming removed 6 bases from V and 7 bases from J, with 18 bases in between. Per germline, CDR1 MNHEY and CDR2 SMNVEV (reference sequence). The CDR3 extends over 14 amino acids. DNA of the CDR3: TGTGCCAGCAGCTCCTCTTCGGGGGCGATTGGCTACACCTTC. Protein product: CASSSSSGAIGYTF.

V and J are TRBV27 and TRBJ2-3; 7 nucleotides match TRBD1. This CDR3 region has 16 residues. Germline V gives CDR1 MNHEY, CDR2 SMNVEV (reference sequence). J lost 0 bases, V lost 6 bases, and 9 bases had no gene match. The CDR3 sequence is CASSPRQGASTDTQYF. The CDR3 DNA reads TGTGCCAGCAGCCCCAGACAGGGAGCTAGCACAGATACGCAGTATTTT.

The chain links TRBV5-1 to TRBJ2-1, with 10 bases identical to TRBD1. CDR1 SGHRS and CDR2 YFSETQ come from the germline V gene. V gave up 5 bases and J gave up 2 bases; unmatched junction bases: 4. This CDR3 is built from 15 residues. The CDR3 protein is CASSLGTGAYNEQFF. CDR3 nucleotides: TGCGCCAGCAGTCTCGGGACAGGGGCCTACAATGAGCAGTTCTTC.

This chain links TRBV5-1 with TRBJ2-5, with 13 nucleotides matching TRBD2. This CDR3 has 16 amino acids. V lost 2 bases and J lost 5; bases outside the gene matches: 6. Germline V gene data show CDR1 as SGHRS and CDR2 as YFSETQ. The CDR3 sequence: CASSFTSGGAAETQYF. The CDR3 DNA follows: TGCGCCAGCAGCTTCACTAGCGGGGGGGCCGCGGAGACCCAGTACTTC.

In regard to this clone: One junction end disagrees with the germline gene, perhaps due to a read error. V is TRBV4-1 and J is TRBJ1-1, with a tentative D call TRBD1 (5 bases). Germline V lookup: CDR1 MGHRA, CDR2 YSYEKL. The CDR3 sequence is 15 residues long. CDR3 region: CASTQRSRGGTEAFF. In nucleotides, the CDR3 is TGCGCCAGCACCCAAAGATCCCGGGGCGGCACTGAAGCTTTCTTT.

This chain connects TRBV5-4 to TRBJ2-7; D is ambiguous. This CDR3 has 12 amino acids. V lost 1 base and J 3 bases, leaving 5 bases between the germline ends. Per the germline V gene, CDR1 is SGHNT and CDR2 is YYREEE (reference sequence). CDR3 protein: CASSLSDYEQYF. The CDR3 DNA sequence: TGTGCCAGCAGCTTGTCTGACTACGAGCAGTACTTC.

CDR3 sequence (DNA): TGTGCCAGCAGTGAGACAAGGGGTGGCACTGAAGCTTTCTTT. Translation gives CASSETRGGTEAFF. The chain recombines TRBV6-1 with TRBJ1-1; TRBD1 is a possible D gene (5 bases). The V and J ends lost 3 bases and 4 bases respectively, with 12 bases between them. The CDR3 is made up of 14 amino acids. CDR1 and CDR2 from the germline V gene are MNHNS and SASEGT.

V usage is TRBV7-6 and J usage is TRBJ2-5, with TRBD2 matching 11 bases. The CDR3 contains 15 residues. J gave up 5 bases and V 4 bases, and 6 bases lay outside the gene matches. Germline values: CDR1 SGHVS, CDR2 FNYEAQ. The CDR3 region is CASSSLAGGLETQYF. CDR3 DNA sequence: TGTGCCAGCAGCTCGTTAGCGGGGGGGCTGGAGACCCAGTACTTC.

The chain recombines TRBV9 with TRBJ2-3; 12 nucleotides agree with TRBD2. The CDR3 runs 17 residues. Per the germline V gene, CDR1 is SGDLS and CDR2 is YYNGEE. J was trimmed by 5 bases and V by 0 bases; bases with no gene match: 7. CDR3 coding DNA: TGTGCCAGCAGCGTAGGGGCTAGCGGGGGGGCCGAAGATACGCAGTATTTT. Protein sequence: CASSVGASGGAEDTQYF.

The chain recombines TRBV15 with TRBJ1-1; TRBD1 is a possible D gene (5 bases). V lost 0 bases, J lost 0 bases, and 11 bases lay in between. CDR3 length: 16 amino acids. The germline V gene has CDR1 LNHNV and CDR2 YYDKDF (reference sequence). CDR3 residues: CATSRDWGPMNTEAFF. The CDR3 DNA sequence: TGTGCCACCAGCAGAGATTGGGGACCTATGAACACTGAAGCTTTCTTT.